This T cell receptor (beta chain) was identified during a study of T-cell memory formation after mild COVID-19. Study as a whole: For the most part, TCR clusters were specific to one donor.

General study results and limits: CD4/CD8 balance held among clones contracting day 15 to 85, and later expanders leaned CD4+.

It was 5'RACE with constant-segment primers that produced the TCR alpha and TCR beta cDNA libraries, which carried sample barcodes and UMIs. TCRdb itself ran the 5' RACE reads through MiXCR, one entry per CDR3 protein. The sample yields 300,000 or so distinct CDR3 sequences, 15% to 20% seen once. This CDR3 region has 13 residues. V lost 6 bases to trimming and J lost 9 bases; unmatched junction nucleotides: 7. This clonotype has a handful of counts. The antigen remains unidentified. The chain carries TRBV12-3 or TRBV12-4 and TRBJ2-1; TRBD2 aligns across 8 bases. Input material: PBMCs or a T cell subset sorted from them (not recorded which). The sequence was collected from a man younger than 30 who had mild COVID-19 (a few samples of this study predate the infection). Cell type and time point are not known. The CDR3 is CASSLTGGSEQFF. CDR3 nucleotides: TGTGCCAGCAGCCTAACGGGGGGGTCTGAGCAGTTCTTC.